The 31 T cell receptor beta chains listed next were all sequenced from one sample in a study of cytomegalovirus exposure and HLA in healthy donors. The method was immunoSEQ multiplex PCR; TCRdb's version includes in-frame clones alone and lacks a portion of them. The sample records over 150,000 clones, more than 65% being singletons. The sequencing input was PBMCs. The receptors were gathered from a woman between 18 and 29 years old in good health and CMV-seropositive.

This clone came up a few times. The genes are TRBV27 and TRBJ1-2, with TRBD1 matching 7 bases. CDR1 MNHEY and CDR2 SMNVEV come from the germline V gene (reference sequence). The CDR3 consists of 13 residues. Losses at the gene ends were 0 bases for V and 8 bases for J; bases not matched to a gene: 3. The CDR3 region has the DNA TGTGCCAGCAGTTTATCGATAGGGGGCGGCTACACCTTC. This sequence encodes CASSLSIGGGYTF.

The V and J genes are TRBV18 and TRBJ1-1, with 8 positions matching TRBD1. Germline CDR1 is KGHSH and CDR2 is LQKENI. The CDR3 contains 13 residues. Trimming took 6 bases from V and 4 from J; bases not matched to a gene: 4. CDR3: CASSSTGATEAFF. The CDR3 nucleotides read TGTGCCAGCTCGTCGACAGGGGCCACTGAAGCTTTCTTT.

V is TRBV6-4 and J is TRBJ2-1; weak D call: TRBD2 (5 bases). This CDR3 spans 13 amino acids. V lost 5 bases and J 7 bases, leaving 12 bases between the germline ends. Germline V gene data show CDR1 as MRHNA and CDR2 as SNTAGT. Here the CDR3 reads CASSRGIKNEQFF. In DNA, the CDR3 is TGTGCCAGCAGTAGAGGGATCAAGAATGAGCAGTTCTTC.

The chain carries TRBV19 and TRBJ2-1; 8 bases agree with TRBD1. Trimming cost V 6 bases and J 6 bases; bases outside gene matches: 10. Germline CDR1 and CDR2: LNHDA and SQIVND (reference sequence). This CDR3 contains 15 residues. CDR3 residues: CASRQHPGQGNEQFF. The CDR3 nucleotides read TGTGCCAGTAGGCAACATCCCGGACAGGGCAATGAGCAGTTCTTC.

This CDR3 is CASSGKGYYEQYF. CDR3 in DNA: TGTGCCAGCAGCGGGAAGGGGTACTACGAGCAGTACTTC. This chain links TRBV7-9 with TRBJ2-7; perhaps TRBD1 as D (5 bases). The germline gives CDR1 SEHNR, CDR2 FQNEAQ (reference sequence). Trimming shortened V by 5 bases and J by 3 bases, and 11 bases separated the two germline ends. The CDR3 extends over 13 amino acids.

The table lists this clone with many counts. The J gene is TRBJ1-3, the V gene TRBV18, with unresolved D. The CDR3 sequence is 14 residues long. V lost 4 bases and J 7 bases, leaving 14 bases between the germline ends. From germline, CDR1 is KGHSH and CDR2 LQKENI. This CDR3 is CASSQGAVRNTIYF. For the CDR3, the DNA is TGTGCCAGCTCACAGGGAGCGGTTCGGAACACCATATATTTT.

V and J are TRBV4-1 and TRBJ2-7; 7 nucleotides line up with TRBD1. This CDR3 has 15 residues. Unmatched junction bases numbered 7, after V lost 2 bases and J lost 3 bases. Germline V CDR1 and CDR2: MGHRA, YSYEKL. The CDR3 spells CASSQSPGQYYEQYF. The CDR3 DNA reads TGCGCCAGCAGCCAATCACCGGGACAGTACTACGAGCAGTACTTC.

This chain connects TRBV28 to TRBJ2-3, with 8 bases matching TRBD1. This CDR3 region has 14 residues. The trim removed 6 bases at V and 6 bases at J, leaving 8 bases unmatched. CDR1 is MDHEN, CDR2 SYDVKM, per germline. The CDR3 DNA reads TGTGCCAGCAGCCCACAAAGACAGGGGGATACGCAGTATTTT. This sequence encodes CASSPQRQGDTQYF. The full variable domain, with the rest looked up from reference TRBV28 and TRBJ2-3, is DVKVTQSSRYLVKRTGEKVFLECVQDMDHENMFWYRQDPGLGLRLIYFSYDVKMKEKGDIPEGYSVSREKKERFSLILESASTNQTSMYLCASSPQRQGDTQYFGPGTRLTVL.

The V call is TRBV6-5, the J call TRBJ2-5, with D hard to call. This CDR3 spans 14 amino acids. Between the trimmed V and J ends, which lost 6 bases and 4 bases, there was a span of 15 bases. Germline lookup yields CDR1 MNHEY and CDR2 SVGAGI. For the CDR3, the DNA is TGTGCCAGCAGGCCCCTTTCACTAAGAGAGACCCAGTACTTC. Translating it yields CASRPLSLRETQYF.

The rearrangement joins TRBV7-9 to TRBJ2-1; D perhaps matches TRBD1 (7 bases). Germline V CDR1 and CDR2: SEHNR, FQNEAQ (reference sequence). The CDR3 covers 15 residues. Trimming took off 4 bases at V and 4 bases at J, with 14 bases between the two ends. The CDR3 DNA sequence: TGTGCCAGCAGCTCCTCGGAGGGGGCGTACAATGAGCAGTTCTTC. It codes for CASSSSEGAYNEQFF.

The chain combines TRBV6-5 with TRBJ2-1; 10 bases align to TRBD2. CDR1 is MNHEY, CDR2 SVGAGI, per germline. V shed 5 bases and J 7 bases; nucleotides not matched to a gene: 5. The CDR3 has 14 amino acids. Here the CDR3 reads CASSTGLASNEQFF. The CDR3, as DNA: TGTGCCAGCAGTACGGGACTAGCGTCTAATGAGCAGTTCTTC.

This rearrangement joins TRBV7-9 to TRBJ1-5, with D uncertain. The V end was cut by 5 bases, the J end by 0 bases, with 14 bases between. CDR1 and CDR2 (germline): SEHNR, FQNEAQ (reference sequence). This CDR3 is built from 16 residues. The CDR3: CASSRLGSTSNQPQHF. CDR3 sequence (DNA): TGTGCCAGCAGCCGCCTTGGCTCAACTAGCAATCAGCCCCAGCATTTT.

The rearrangement uses TRBV6-5 and TRBJ1-5; 8 bases match TRBD1. The CDR3 spans 14 residues. Germline CDR1 reads MNHEY; CDR2 reads SVGAGI. The trim removed 7 bases at V and 5 bases at J, leaving 7 bases unmatched. CDR3 sequence reads: CASTLTGEHQPQHF. CDR3 nucleotide sequence: TGTGCCAGCACCTTGACAGGGGAACATCAGCCCCAGCATTTT.

The chain carries TRBV4-1 and TRBJ2-3, with TRBD2 matching 9 bases. The CDR3 has 14 amino acids. V was pared by 8 bases and J by 2 bases, with 5 bases of the junction left unmatched. The germline gives CDR1 MGHRA, CDR2 YSYEKL. CDR3: CASRLADHTDTQYF. CDR3 nucleotides: TGCGCCAGCCGACTAGCGGACCACACAGATACGCAGTATTTT.

The CDR3 sequence: CASSFGWAPTDTQYF. The CDR3 nucleotides read TGTGCCAGCAGTTTTGGGTGGGCACCCACAGATACGCAGTATTTT. The chain uses TRBV27 and TRBJ2-3; D is unclear. The CDR3 loop spans 15 amino acids. Germline V gene lookup returns CDR1 MNHEY and CDR2 SMNVEV (reference sequence). The germline V and J ends were trimmed by 3 bases and 2 bases, with 12 bases remaining between them.

V usage is TRBV1 and J usage is TRBJ1-1. TRBV1 is annotated as a pseudogene. This CDR3 has 13 amino acids. The CDR3 nucleotides read TGCACCAGCAGGGGGGGGACCGCTGATGAAGCTTTCTTT. Protein sequence: CTSRGGTADEAFF.

J is TRBJ2-1 and V is TRBV11-2; D gene uncertain. V lost 5 bases and J lost 5, with 22 bases in between. Germline-derived CDR1 and CDR2 are SGHAT and FQNNGV. The CDR3 consists of 17 residues. The CDR3 DNA reads TGTGCCAGCAGCCTTCGGCAGGCGAATTCCGTCAACAATGAGCAGTTCTTC. It encodes CASSLRQANSVNNEQFF.

V usage is TRBV7-9 and J usage is TRBJ2-7; D ambiguous. This CDR3 is 13 amino acids long. V shed 1 base and J shed 3 bases, with 7 bases lying between them. Germline assignment: CDR1 SEHNR and CDR2 FQNEAQ (reference sequence). For the CDR3, the DNA is TGTGCCAGCAGCTTAGTCCCTAGCTACGAGCAGTACTTC. It codes for CASSLVPSYEQYF.

The V and J genes are TRBV6-1 and TRBJ1-3; D uncertain. V was cut by 6 bases and J by 0 bases, with 9 bases left in between. The germline gives CDR1 MNHNS, CDR2 SASEGT. This CDR3 has 14 amino acids. CDR3 residues: CASSPGNSGNTIYF. The DNA of the CDR3 is TGTGCCAGCAGCCCCGGGAACTCTGGAAACACCATATATTTT.

The chain has TRBV5-4 and TRBJ1-2; D might be TRBD1 (6 bases). The V end lost 2 bases, the J end lost 7 bases, and 9 bases lay between the germline ends. Per germline, CDR1 SGHNT and CDR2 YYREEE (reference sequence). The CDR3 loop spans 12 amino acids. The CDR3 protein is CASSLQGSGYTF. CDR3 in DNA: TGTGCCAGCAGCTTACAGGGTTCTGGCTACACCTTC.

The V call is TRBV2, the J call TRBJ2-3; possible D gene TRBD1, 6 bases. Trimming took off 4 bases at V and 6 bases at J, with 8 bases between the two ends. CDR3 length: 12 residues. Germline assignment: CDR1 SNHLY and CDR2 FYNNEI. The CDR3 spells CASSGTADTQYF. CDR3 nucleotides: TGTGCCAGCAGTGGGACAGCGGATACGCAGTATTTT.

The CDR3 sequence is CASSLGRGLEQFF. The CDR3 coding sequence is TGTGCCAGCAGCTTAGGTAGAGGACTTGAGCAGTTCTTC. This chain uses TRBV13 with TRBJ2-1; the D gene is possibly TRBD2 (5 bases). Germline CDR1 PRHDT, CDR2 FYEKMQ (reference sequence). The CDR3 totals 13 residues. Trimming pared 0 bases from V and 9 bases from J, leaving 9 bases between.

This chain connects TRBV5-4 to TRBJ2-1, with 9 bases identical to TRBD2. The junction had 4 bases not matched to a gene; V was cut back by 0 bases and J by 0 bases. This CDR3 comprises 17 residues. CDR1 and CDR2 from the germline V gene are SGHNT and YYREEE (reference sequence). The CDR3 DNA reads TGTGCCAGCAGCTTGGGTAGCGGGGGAGTCTCCTACAATGAGCAGTTCTTC. Amino acid sequence: CASSLGSGGVSYNEQFF.

The V call is TRBV4-3, the J call TRBJ1-5; 8 bases map to TRBD1. Looked up from germline, CDR1 is LGHNA and CDR2 is YSLEER. This CDR3 has 16 residues. Trimming cost V 1 base and J 3 bases; bases outside gene matches: 5. CDR3 protein: CASSQAADRDNQPQHF. In DNA, the CDR3 is TGCGCCAGCAGCCAAGCTGCGGACAGGGACAATCAGCCCCAGCATTTT.

This chain uses TRBV6-8 with TRBJ2-7; 7 positions agree with TRBD1. Germline-derived CDR1 and CDR2 are MNHGY and SAAAGT. The CDR3 covers 13 residues. V gave up 5 bases and J gave up 3 bases; unmatched junction bases: 4. The DNA for the CDR3 is TGTGCCAGCAGTCAGGGGGTAGGCTACGAGCAGTACTTC. This codes for CASSQGVGYEQYF.

The sample holds one count of this clone. V is TRBV2 and J is TRBJ1-1; D perhaps matches TRBD1 (6 bases). CDR3 length: 14 amino acids. Deletions cut 7 bases from V and 2 bases from J, with 14 bases between. The germline V gene encodes CDR1 SNHLY and CDR2 FYNNEI. As DNA, the CDR3 is TGTGCCAGCACTTCCCTTGGGGGCAACACTGAAGCTTTCTTT. Translating gives CASTSLGGNTEAFF.

The chain links TRBV19 to TRBJ2-1; D perhaps matches TRBD1 (5 bases). Per germline, CDR1 LNHDA and CDR2 SQIVND (reference sequence). Trimming shortened V by 6 bases and J by 10 bases, and 16 bases separated the two germline ends. The CDR3 runs 13 residues. For the CDR3, the DNA is TGTGCCAGTAGCCACAGGACCCCATTCGAGCAGTTCTTC. It is translated as CASSHRTPFEQFF.

V and J are TRBV7-9 and TRBJ1-5; TRBD1 is a possible D gene (5 bases). Trimming took 5 bases from V and 4 from J, leaving 12 bases between them. Germline V CDR1 and CDR2: SEHNR, FQNEAQ (reference sequence). The CDR3 runs to 14 residues. The CDR3, as DNA: TGTGCCAGCAGCGCTCCCGGGGGGAATCAGCCCCAGCATTTT. Encoded protein: CASSAPGGNQPQHF. The full variable domain, in which reference TRBV7-9 and TRBJ1-5 provide the parts outside the CDR3, is DTGVSQNPRHKITKRGQNVTFRCDPISEHNRLYWYRQTLGQGPEFLTYFQNEAQLEKSRLLSDRFSAERPKGSFSTLEIQRTEQGDSAMYLCASSAPGGNQPQHFGDGTRLSIL.

The V and J genes are TRBV27 and TRBJ2-1; 7 positions match TRBD2. The V segment lost 6 bases and the J segment 8 bases; nucleotides outside the gene matches: 16. The CDR3 runs 16 residues. The germline CDR1 and CDR2 sequences are MNHEY and SMNVEV (reference sequence). In DNA, the CDR3 is TGTGCCAGCAGACCTTATTCAGCGGGACGGGGGGATGAGCAGTTCTTC. It translates to CASRPYSAGRGDEQFF.

The chain combines TRBV6-5 with TRBJ2-3; D unclear. There are 16 residues in the CDR3. The germline gives CDR1 MNHEY, CDR2 SVGAGI. V lost 0 bases and J 0 bases, leaving 10 bases between the germline ends. CDR3 protein: CASSYSRRASTDTQYF. The CDR3 nucleotides are TGTGCCAGCAGTTACTCGAGGCGAGCTAGCACAGATACGCAGTATTTT.

This clone was seen a few times. The rearrangement joins TRBV9 to TRBJ2-3; D may be TRBD2 (6 bases). The CDR3 totals 15 residues. Trimming cost V 0 bases and J 3 bases, with 11 bases left between them. Germline V lookup: CDR1 SGDLS, CDR2 YYNGEE. CDR3 sequence reads: CASSVGRAGTDTQYF. DNA of the CDR3: TGTGCCAGCAGCGTAGGGAGGGCGGGGACAGATACGCAGTATTTT.